This TCR beta chain was recorded in a study of cytomegalovirus exposure and HLA in healthy donors. Primers: 60 Vbeta forward and 13 Jbeta reverse. The table came from immunoSEQ multiplex PCR; TCRdb's copy has only in-frame clones and leaves some out. The sample holds under 150,000 clones, around 82% seen once. Germline lookup yields CDR1 SGHRS and CDR2 YFSETQ. V shed 4 bases, J shed 0 bases, and the junction held 6 bases outside the gene matches. The CDR3 consists of 17 residues. This sequence joins TRBV5-1 and TRBJ2-6; 8 nucleotides match TRBD1. This receptor was obtained from a boy aged 5-17 years in good health and CMV-seronegative. Input material: PBMCs. For the CDR3, the DNA is TGCGCCAGCAGCGATGGGACAGGTCCCTCTGGGGCCAACGTCCTGACTTTC. Residues: CASSDGTGPSGANVLTF. Full variable domain (outside the CDR3, taken from reference TRBV5-1 and TRBJ2-6): KAGVTQTPRYLIKTRGQQVTLSCSPISGHRSVSWYQQTPGQGLQFLFEYFSETQRNKGNFPGRFSGRQFSNSRSEMNVSTLELGDSALYLCASSDGTGPSGANVLTFGAGSRLTVL.